The text below deals with one TCR beta chain. This specimen belongs to a study of blood T cell repertoires in COVID-19. Turning to the study itself: COVID-19 samples collected from the United States, Italy and Spain covered acute and convalescent phases.

The participants were between roughly 18 and 100 years old and came from some 23 US areas. Participant-given clinical history determined each cohort assignment. Before being deemed recovered, Cohort 3 donors had two negative PCRs, clearance, or symptom resolution. CDR1 SGHAT and CDR2 FQNNGV come from the germline V gene. V gave up 1 base and J gave up 7 bases, with 10 bases separating them. There are 14 residues in the CDR3. Only in-frame clones appear in the TCRdb table, and some are missing; sequencing was by immunoSEQ multiplex PCR. The sample shows about 380,000 clones, 85% to 90% of them seen only once.

This receptor was taken from a woman aged 18-29 years who had recovered from COVID-19. Material for sequencing was PBMCs or T cells enriched from blood (not recorded which). This chain connects TRBV11-2 to TRBJ1-4; TRBD1 is a possible D gene (6 bases). In DNA, the CDR3 is TGTGCCAGCAGCTTAGTAGGGGGAACTGAAAAACTGTTTTTT. This sequence encodes CASSLVGGTEKLFF.